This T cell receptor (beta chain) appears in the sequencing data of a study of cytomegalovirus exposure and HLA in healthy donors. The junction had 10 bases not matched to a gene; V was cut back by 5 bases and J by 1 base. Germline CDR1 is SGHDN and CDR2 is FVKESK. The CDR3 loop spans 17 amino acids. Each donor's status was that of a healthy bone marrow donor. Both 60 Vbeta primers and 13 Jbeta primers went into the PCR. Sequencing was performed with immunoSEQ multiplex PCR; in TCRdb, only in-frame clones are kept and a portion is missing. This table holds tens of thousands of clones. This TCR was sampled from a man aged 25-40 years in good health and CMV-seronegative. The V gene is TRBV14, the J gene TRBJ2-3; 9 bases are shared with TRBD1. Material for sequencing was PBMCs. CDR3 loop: CASSSSFRDRGTDTQYF. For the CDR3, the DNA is TGTGCCAGCAGCTCTTCCTTCCGGGACAGGGGCACAGATACGCAGTATTTT.